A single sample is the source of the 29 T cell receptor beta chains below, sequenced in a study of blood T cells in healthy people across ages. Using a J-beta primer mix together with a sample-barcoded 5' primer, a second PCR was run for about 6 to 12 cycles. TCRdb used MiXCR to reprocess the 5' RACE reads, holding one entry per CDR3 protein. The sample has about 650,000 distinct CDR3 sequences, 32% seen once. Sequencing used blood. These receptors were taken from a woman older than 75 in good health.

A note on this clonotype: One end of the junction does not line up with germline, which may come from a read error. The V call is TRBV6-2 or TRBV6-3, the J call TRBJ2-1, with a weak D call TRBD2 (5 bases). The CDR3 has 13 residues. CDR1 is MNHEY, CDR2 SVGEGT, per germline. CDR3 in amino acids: CASTTGGNNEQLF. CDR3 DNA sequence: TGTGCCAGCACCACCGGAGGAAACAATGAGCAGTTATTC.

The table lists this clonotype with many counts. The CDR3 sequence: CASSSLAGGLETQYF. CDR3 sequence (DNA): TGTGCCAGCAGCTCCCTAGCGGGGGGGCTAGAGACCCAGTACTTC. The chain combines TRBV7-2 with TRBJ2-5; TRBD2 aligns across 12 bases. Trimming took 4 bases from V and 4 from J; bases not matched to a gene: 4. The CDR3 extends over 15 amino acids. The V gene's germline CDR1 is SGHTA and CDR2 FQGNSA.

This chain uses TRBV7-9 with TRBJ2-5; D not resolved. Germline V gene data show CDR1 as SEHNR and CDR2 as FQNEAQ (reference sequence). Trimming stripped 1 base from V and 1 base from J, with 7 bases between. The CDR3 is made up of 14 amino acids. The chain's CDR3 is CASSLVTTQETQYF. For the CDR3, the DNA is TGTGCCAGCAGCTTAGTAACGACCCAAGAGACCCAGTACTTC.

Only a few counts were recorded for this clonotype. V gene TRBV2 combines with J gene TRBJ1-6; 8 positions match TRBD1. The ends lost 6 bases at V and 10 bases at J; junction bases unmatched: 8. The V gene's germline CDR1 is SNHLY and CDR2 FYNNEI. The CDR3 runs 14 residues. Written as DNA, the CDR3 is TGTGCCAGCAGCCTGGACAGGGTGGTCTCACCCCTCCACTTT. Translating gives CASSLDRVVSPLHF.

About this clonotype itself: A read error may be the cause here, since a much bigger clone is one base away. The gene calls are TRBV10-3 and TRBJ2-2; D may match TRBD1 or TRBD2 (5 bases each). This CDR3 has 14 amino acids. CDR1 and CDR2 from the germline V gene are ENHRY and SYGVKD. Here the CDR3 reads CAISADSNTGKLFF. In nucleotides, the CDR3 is TGTGCCATCAGTGCCGACAGTAACACCGGGAAGCTGTTTTTT.

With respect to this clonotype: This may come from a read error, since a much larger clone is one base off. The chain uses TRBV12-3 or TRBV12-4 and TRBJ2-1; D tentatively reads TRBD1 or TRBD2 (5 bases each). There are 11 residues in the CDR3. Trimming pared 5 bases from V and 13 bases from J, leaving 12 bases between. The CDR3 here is CASSLHGTQFF. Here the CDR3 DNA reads TGTGCCAGCAGTCTTCACGGGACCCAGTTCTTC.

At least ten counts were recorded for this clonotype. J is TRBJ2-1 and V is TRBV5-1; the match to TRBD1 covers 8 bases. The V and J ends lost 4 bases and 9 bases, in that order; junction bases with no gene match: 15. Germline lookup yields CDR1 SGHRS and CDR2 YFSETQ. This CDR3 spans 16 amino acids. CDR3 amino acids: CASSPAGQAPEGEQFF. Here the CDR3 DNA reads TGCGCCAGCAGCCCGGCGGGACAGGCTCCCGAGGGTGAGCAGTTCTTC.

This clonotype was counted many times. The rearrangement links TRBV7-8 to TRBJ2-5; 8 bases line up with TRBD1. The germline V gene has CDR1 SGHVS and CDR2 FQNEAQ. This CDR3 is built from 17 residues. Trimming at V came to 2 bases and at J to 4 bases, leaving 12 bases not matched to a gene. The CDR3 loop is CASSLRPGQGGRETQYF. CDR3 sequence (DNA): TGTGCCAGCAGCTTAAGACCCGGACAGGGAGGTCGAGAGACCCAGTACTTC. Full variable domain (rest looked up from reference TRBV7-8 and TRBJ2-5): GAGVSQSPRYKVAKRGQDVALRCDPISGHVSLFWYQQALGQGPEFLTYFQNEAQLDKSGLPSDRFFAERPEGSVSTLKIQRTQQEDSAVYLCASSLRPGQGGRETQYFGPGTRLLVL.

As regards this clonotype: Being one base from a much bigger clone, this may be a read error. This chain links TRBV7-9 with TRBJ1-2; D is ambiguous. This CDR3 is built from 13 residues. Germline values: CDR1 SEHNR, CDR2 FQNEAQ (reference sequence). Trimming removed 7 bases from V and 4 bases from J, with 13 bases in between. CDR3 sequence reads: CASNPGSCYGYTF. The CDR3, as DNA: TGTGCCAGCAATCCGGGCAGCTGCTATGGCTACACCTTC.

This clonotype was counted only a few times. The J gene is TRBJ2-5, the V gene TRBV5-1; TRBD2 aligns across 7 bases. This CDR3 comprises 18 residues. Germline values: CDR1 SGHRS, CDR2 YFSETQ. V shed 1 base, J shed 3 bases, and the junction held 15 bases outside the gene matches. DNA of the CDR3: TGCGCCAGCAGCTTGCCCACACTTCCGGTTGGGAGGGAAGAGACCCAGTACTTC. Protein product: CASSLPTLPVGREETQYF. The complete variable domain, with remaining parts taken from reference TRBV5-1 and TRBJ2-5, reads KAGVTQTPRYLIKTRGQQVTLSCSPISGHRSVSWYQQTPGQGLQFLFEYFSETQRNKGNFPGRFSGRQFSNSRSEMNVSTLELGDSALYLCASSLPTLPVGREETQYFGPGTRLLVL.

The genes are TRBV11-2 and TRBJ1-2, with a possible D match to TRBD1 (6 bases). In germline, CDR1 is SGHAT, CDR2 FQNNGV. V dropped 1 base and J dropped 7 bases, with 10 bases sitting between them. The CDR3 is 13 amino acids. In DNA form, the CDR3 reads TGTGCCAGCAGCTTAGCTGGGGGGCGTGGCTACACCTTC. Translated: CASSLAGGRGYTF. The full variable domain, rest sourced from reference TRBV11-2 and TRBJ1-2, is EAGVAQSPRYKIIEKRQSVAFWCNPISGHATLYWYQQILGQGPKLLIQFQNNGVVDDSQLPKDRFSAERLKGVDSTLKIQPAKLEDSAVYLCASSLAGGRGYTFGSGTRLTVV.

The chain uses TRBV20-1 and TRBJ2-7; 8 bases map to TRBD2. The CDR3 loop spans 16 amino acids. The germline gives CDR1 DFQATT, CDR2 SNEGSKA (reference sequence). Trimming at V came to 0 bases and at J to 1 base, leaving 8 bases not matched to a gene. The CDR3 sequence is CSARDHLAGGSYEQYF. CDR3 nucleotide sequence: TGCAGTGCTAGAGATCACCTAGCGGGCGGGTCCTACGAGCAGTACTTC.

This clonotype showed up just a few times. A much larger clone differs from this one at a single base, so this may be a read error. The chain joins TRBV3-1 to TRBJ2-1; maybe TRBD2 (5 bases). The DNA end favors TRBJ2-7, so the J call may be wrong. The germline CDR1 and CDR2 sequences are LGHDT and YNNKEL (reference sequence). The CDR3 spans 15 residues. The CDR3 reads CASSQDPSTYNEQYF. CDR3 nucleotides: TGTGCCAGCAGCCAAGATCCTAGCACTTACAATGAGCAGTACTTC.

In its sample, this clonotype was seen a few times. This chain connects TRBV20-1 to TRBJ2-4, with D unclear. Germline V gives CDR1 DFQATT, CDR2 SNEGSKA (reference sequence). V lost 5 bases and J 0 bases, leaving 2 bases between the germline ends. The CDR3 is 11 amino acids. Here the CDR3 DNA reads TGCAGTGCTGAAGCCAAAAACATTCAGTACTTC. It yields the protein CSAEAKNIQYF.

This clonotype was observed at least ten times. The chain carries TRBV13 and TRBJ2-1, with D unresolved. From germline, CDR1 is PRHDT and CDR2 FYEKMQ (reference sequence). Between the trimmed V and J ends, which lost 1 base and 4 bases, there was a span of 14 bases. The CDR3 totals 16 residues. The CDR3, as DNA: TGTGCCAGCAGCTTAGTCGACGTGGGGTCTTACAATGAGCAGTTCTTC. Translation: CASSLVDVGSYNEQFF.

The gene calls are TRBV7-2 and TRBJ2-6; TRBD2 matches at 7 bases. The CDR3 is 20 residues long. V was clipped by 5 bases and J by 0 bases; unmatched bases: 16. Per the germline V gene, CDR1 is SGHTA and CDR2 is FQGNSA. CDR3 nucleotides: TGTGCCAGCAGCCTAGACCGGCCTAGCGGTAAAACCTCTGGGGCCAACGTCCTGACTTTC. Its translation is CASSLDRPSGKTSGANVLTF.

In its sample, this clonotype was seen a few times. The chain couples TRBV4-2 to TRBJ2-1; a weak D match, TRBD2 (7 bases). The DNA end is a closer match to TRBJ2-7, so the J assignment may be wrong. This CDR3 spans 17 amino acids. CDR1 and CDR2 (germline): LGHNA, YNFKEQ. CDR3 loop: CASSQDFSGGPNNEQYF. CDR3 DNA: TGTGCCAGCAGCCAAGATTTCTCGGGGGGCCCTAACAATGAGCAGTACTTC.

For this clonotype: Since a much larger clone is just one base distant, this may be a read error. The CDR3 DNA sequence: TGCAGTGCTCCAGGTGGGACTAGCCGGTACAATGAGCAGTACTTC. As protein: CSAPGGTSRYNEQYF. The rearrangement links TRBV20-1 to TRBJ2-7; 9 nucleotides agree with TRBD2. This CDR3 has 15 amino acids. CDR1 and CDR2 from the germline V gene are DFQATT and SNEGSKA (reference sequence). The junction had 15 bases not matched to a gene; V was cut back by 5 bases and J by 7 bases.

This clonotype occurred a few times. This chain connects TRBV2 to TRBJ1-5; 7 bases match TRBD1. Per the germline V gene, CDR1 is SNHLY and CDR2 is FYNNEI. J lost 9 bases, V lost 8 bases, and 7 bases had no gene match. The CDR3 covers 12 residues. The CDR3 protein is CASSGGLSPQHF. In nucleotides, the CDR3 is TGTGCCAGCTCAGGGGGGCTATCGCCCCAGCATTTT.

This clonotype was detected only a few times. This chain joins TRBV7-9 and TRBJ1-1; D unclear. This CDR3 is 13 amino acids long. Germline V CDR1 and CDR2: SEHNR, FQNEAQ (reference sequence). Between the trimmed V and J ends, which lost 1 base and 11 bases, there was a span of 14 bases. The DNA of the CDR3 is TGTGCCAGCAGCTTAGACGGCGTACCCGAGGCTTTCTTT. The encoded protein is CASSLDGVPEAFF.

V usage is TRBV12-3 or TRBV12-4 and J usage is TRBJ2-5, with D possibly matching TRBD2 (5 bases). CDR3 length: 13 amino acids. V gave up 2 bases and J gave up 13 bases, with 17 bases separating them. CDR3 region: CASSLRGSGIAYF. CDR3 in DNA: TGTGCCAGCAGTTTACGGGGTTCTGGAATTGCGTACTTC.

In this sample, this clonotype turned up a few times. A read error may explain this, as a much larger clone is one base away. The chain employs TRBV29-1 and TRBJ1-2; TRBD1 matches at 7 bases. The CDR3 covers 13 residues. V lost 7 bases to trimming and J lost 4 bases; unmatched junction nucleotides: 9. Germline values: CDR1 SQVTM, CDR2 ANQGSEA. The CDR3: CSDGRTGTYGYTF. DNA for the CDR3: TGCAGCGACGGAAGGACAGGTACCTATGGCTACACCTTC.

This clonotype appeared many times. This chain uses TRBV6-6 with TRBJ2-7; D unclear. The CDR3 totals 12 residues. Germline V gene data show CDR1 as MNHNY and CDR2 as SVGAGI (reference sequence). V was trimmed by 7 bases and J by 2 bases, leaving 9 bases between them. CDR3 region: CASTDGPYEQYF. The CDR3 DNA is TGTGCCAGCACCGACGGGCCCTACGAGCAGTACTTC.

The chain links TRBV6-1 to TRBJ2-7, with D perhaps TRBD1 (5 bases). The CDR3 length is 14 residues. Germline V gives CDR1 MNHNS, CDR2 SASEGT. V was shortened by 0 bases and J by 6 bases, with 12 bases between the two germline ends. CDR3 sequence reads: CASSEAWQGSEQYF. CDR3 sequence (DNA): TGTGCCAGCAGTGAAGCGTGGCAGGGAAGCGAGCAGTACTTC.

CDR3 loop: CASSQDRAAGGPSYEQYF. CDR3 nucleotide sequence: TGCGCCAGCAGCCAAGATCGTGCGGCGGGAGGGCCCTCCTACGAGCAGTACTTC. The genes are TRBV4-3 and TRBJ2-7, with 9 bases lining up with TRBD2. Germline CDR1 and CDR2: LGHNA and YSLEER. V was clipped by 0 bases and J by 0 bases; unmatched bases: 9. The CDR3 is made up of 18 amino acids.

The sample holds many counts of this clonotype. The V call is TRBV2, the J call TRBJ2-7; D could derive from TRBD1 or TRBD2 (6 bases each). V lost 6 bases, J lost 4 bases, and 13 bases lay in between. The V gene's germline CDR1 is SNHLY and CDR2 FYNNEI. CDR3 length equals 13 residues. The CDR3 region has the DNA TGTGCCAGCAGCGCGGGACAAGAATACGAGCAGTACTTC. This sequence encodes CASSAGQEYEQYF.

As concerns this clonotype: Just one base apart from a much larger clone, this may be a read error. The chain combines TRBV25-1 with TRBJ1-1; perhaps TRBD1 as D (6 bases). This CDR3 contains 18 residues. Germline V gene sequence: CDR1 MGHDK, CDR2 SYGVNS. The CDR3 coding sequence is TGTGTCAGCAGTGAATACGAGGGGGGCGCGGGCGGGAACACTGAAGCTTTCTTT. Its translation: CVSSEYEGGAGGNTEAFF.

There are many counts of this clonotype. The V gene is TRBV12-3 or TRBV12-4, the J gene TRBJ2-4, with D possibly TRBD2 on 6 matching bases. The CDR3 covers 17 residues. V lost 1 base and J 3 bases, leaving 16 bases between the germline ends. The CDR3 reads CASSLGGGWGGKNIQYF. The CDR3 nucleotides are TGTGCCAGCAGTTTAGGGGGTGGGTGGGGAGGCAAAAACATTCAGTACTTC.

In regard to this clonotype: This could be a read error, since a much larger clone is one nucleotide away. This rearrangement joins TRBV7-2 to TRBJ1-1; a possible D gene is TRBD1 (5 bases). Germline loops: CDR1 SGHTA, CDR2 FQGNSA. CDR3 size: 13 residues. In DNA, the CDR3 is TGTGCCAGCTGTTCGGGGGGGAGCACTGAAGTTTTCTTT. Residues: CASCSGGSTEVFF.